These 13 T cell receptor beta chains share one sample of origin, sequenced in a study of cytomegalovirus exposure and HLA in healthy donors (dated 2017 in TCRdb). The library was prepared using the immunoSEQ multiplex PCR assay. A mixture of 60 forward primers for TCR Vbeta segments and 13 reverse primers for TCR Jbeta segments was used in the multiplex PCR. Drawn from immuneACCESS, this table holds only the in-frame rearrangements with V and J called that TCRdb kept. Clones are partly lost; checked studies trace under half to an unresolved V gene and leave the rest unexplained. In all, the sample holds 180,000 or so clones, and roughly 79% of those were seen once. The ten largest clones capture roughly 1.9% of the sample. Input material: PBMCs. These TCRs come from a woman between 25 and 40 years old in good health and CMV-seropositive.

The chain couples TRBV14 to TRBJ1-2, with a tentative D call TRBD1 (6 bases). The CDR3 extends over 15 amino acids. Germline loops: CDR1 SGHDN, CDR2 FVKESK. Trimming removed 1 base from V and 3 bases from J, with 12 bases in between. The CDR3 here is CASSQGRGAHYGYTF. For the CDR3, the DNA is TGTGCCAGCAGCCAAGGCCGGGGGGCTCACTATGGCTACACCTTC. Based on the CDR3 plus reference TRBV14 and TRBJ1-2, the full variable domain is EAGVTQFPSHSVIEKGQTVTLRCDPISGHDNLYWYRRVMGKEIKFLLHFVKESKQDESGMPNNRFLAERTGGTYSTLKVQPAELEDSGVYFCASSQGRGAHYGYTFGSGTRLTVV.

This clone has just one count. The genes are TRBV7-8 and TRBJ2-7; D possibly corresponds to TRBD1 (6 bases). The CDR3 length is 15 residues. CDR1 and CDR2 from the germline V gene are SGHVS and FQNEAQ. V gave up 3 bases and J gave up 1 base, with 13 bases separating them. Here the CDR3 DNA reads TGTGCCAGCAGCTTTAGACTTAGGGGGTCCTACGAGCAGTACTTC. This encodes CASSFRLRGSYEQYF.

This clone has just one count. CDR3 loop: CASSTGQGIYGYTF. The CDR3 DNA is TGTGCCAGCAGCACGGGACAGGGGATCTATGGCTACACCTTC. The chain uses TRBV7-9 and TRBJ1-2, with 10 bases identical to TRBD1. Germline V gives CDR1 SEHNR, CDR2 FQNEAQ (reference sequence). The CDR3 covers 14 residues. V dropped 5 bases and J dropped 4; count of bases not matched to a gene: 4.

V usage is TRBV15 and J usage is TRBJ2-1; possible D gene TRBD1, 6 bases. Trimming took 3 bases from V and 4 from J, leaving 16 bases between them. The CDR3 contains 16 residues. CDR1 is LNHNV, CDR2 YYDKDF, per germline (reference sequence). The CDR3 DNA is TGTGCCACCAGCAGTTCAGGGGACATCGGGTACAATGAGCAGTTCTTC. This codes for CATSSSGDIGYNEQFF.

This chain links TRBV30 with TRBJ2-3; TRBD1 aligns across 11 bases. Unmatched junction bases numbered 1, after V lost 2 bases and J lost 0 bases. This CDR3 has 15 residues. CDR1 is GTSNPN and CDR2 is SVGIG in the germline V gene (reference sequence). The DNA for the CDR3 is TGTGCCTGGAGTTGGGACAGGGGGAGCACAGATACGCAGTATTTT. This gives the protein CAWSWDRGSTDTQYF.

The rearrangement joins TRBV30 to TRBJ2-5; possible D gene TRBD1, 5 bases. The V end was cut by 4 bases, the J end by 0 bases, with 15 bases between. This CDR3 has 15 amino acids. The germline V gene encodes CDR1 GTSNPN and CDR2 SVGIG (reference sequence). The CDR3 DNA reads TGTGCCTGGATGGCCGGACAACCGTACCAAGAGACCCAGTACTTC. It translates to CAWMAGQPYQETQYF.

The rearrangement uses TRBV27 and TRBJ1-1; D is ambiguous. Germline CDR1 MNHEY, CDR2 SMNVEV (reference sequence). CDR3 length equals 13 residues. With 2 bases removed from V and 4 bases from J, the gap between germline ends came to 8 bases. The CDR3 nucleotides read TGTGCCAGCAGTTTAATTCGGTCCACTGAAGCTTTCTTT. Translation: CASSLIRSTEAFF.

In DNA form, the CDR3 reads TGTGCCAGCAGCTTGGGGGACACCCGTCCGATGAACACTGAAGCTTTCTTT. Amino acid sequence: CASSLGDTRPMNTEAFF. This chain links TRBV5-6 with TRBJ1-1; TRBD1 might be the D (6 bases). V was clipped by 0 bases and J by 0 bases, with 15 bases between them. The CDR3 runs to 17 residues. Germline V gene sequence: CDR1 SGHDT, CDR2 YYEEEE.

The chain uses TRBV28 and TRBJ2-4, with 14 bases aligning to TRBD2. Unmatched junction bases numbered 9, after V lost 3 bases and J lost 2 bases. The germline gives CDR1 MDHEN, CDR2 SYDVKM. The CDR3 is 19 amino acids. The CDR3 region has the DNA TGTGCCAGCAGTTTGGGACTAGCGGGGGCCGCGGGCTCCAAAAACATTCAGTACTTC. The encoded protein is CASSLGLAGAAGSKNIQYF.

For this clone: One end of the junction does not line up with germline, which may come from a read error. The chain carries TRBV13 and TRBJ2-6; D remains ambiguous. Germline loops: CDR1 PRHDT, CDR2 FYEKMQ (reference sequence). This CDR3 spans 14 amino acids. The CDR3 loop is CASSSNSEANVLTF. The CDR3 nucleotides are TGTGCCAGCAGCTCCAACTCTGAGGCCAACGTCCTGACTTTC.

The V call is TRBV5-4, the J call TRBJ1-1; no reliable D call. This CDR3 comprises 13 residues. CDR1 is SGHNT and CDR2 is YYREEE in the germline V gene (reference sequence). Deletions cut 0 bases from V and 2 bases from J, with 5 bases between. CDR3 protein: CASSLARNTEAFF. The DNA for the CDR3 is TGTGCCAGCAGCTTGGCCAGAAACACTGAAGCTTTCTTT.

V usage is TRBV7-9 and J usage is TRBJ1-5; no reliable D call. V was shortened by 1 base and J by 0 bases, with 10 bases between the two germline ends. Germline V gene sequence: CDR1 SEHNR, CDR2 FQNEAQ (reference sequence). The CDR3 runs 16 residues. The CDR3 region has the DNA TGTGCCAGCAGCTTAGGTTCTCCAGATAGCAATCAGCCCCAGCATTTT. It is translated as CASSLGSPDSNQPQHF.

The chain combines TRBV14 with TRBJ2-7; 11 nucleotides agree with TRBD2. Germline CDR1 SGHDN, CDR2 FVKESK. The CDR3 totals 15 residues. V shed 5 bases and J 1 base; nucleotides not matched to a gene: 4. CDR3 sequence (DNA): TGTGCCAGCAGCGCGCGACTAGCGGGGTCCTACGAGCAGTACTTC. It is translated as CASSARLAGSYEQYF.